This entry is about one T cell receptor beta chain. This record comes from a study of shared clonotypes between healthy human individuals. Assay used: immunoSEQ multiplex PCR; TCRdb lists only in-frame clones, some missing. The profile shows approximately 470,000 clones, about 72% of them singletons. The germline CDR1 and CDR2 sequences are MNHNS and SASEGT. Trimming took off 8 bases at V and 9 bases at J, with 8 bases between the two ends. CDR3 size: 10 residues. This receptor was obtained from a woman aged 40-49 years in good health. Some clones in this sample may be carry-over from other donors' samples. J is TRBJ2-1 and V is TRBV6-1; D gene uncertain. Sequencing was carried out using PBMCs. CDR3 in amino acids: CASRGSEQFF. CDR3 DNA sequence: TGTGCCAGCCGAGGATCTGAGCAGTTCTTC.